These T cell receptor beta chains were read from a single sample in a study of blood T cell repertoires in COVID-19. Data came from immunoSEQ multiplex PCR; TCRdb stores just in-frame clones and leaves some out. Among over 200,000 clones listed, more than 85% were seen once. Sequences were obtained from peripheral blood. These receptors came from a young adult with COVID-19, enrolled during active disease. Both conserved end residues are part of each CDR3. D genes are given only for firm matches. Not all rows give a size; the values are once, few, many and, for expanded clones, a class.

clone size	D gene	V gene	J gene	CDR3 DNA	CDR3 protein
few	NA	TRBV5-1	TRBJ2-1	TGCGCCAGCAGCTTGGCCACCTACAATGAGCAGTTCTTC	CASSLATYNEQFF
once	NA	TRBV2	TRBJ1-6	TGTGCCAGCAGTGAAAACCAGGGTAATTCACCCCTCCACTTT	CASSENQGNSPLHF
NA	NA	TRBV2	TRBJ2-5	TGTGCCAGCAGTGAATTGGAGGGTTTGACCCAGTACTTC	CASSELEGLTQYF
once	TRBD1	TRBV27	TRBJ1-2	TGTGCCAGCTCCCAAGGACAGGGGGCAATAAGCTACACCTTC	CASSQGQGAISYTF
NA	TRBD2	TRBV7-6	TRBJ2-7	TGTGCCAGCAGCTTAGTGGATCCTAGCGGCGGCTCCTACGAGCAGTACTTC	CASSLVDPSGGSYEQYF
NA	TRBD2	TRBV28	TRBJ2-7	TGTGCCAGCAGTTTATGGACTAGCGGGTTCGACGAGCAGTACTTC	CASSLWTSGFDEQYF
NA	NA	TRBV11-2	TRBJ2-3	TGTGCCAGCAGCCTTCTGGACTATCCCCTTAGCACAGATACGCAGTATTTT	CASSLLDYPLSTDTQYF
once	NA	TRBV9	TRBJ2-7	TGTGCCAGCAGCGTAGGCGCGGACACCTACGAGCAGTACTTC	CASSVGADTYEQYF
once	TRBD1	TRBV6-5	TRBJ1-2	TGTGCCAGCAGTATTTCCCTCAGGGGGCTGGGCTACACCTTC	CASSISLRGLGYTF
NA	TRBD1	TRBV2	TRBJ1-5	TGTGCCAGCTGCACGGACAGGGGAGTTCAGCCCCAGCATTTT	CASCTDRGVQPQHF
NA	TRBD1	TRBV27	TRBJ2-7	TGTGCCAGCAGTTTCGGACAGGGGGCCCACGAGCAGTACTTC	CASSFGQGAHEQYF